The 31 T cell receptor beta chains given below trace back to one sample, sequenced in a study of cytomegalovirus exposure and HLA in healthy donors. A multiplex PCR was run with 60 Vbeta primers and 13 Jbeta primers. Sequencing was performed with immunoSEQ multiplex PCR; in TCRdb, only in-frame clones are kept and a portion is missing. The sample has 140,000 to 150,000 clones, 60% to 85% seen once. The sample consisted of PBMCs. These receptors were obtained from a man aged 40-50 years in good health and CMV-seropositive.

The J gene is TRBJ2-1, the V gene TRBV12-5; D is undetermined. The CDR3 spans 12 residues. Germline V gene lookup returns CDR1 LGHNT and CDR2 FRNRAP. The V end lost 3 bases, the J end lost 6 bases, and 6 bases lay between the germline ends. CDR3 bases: TGTGCTAGTGGTTTCTCGGGCAATGAGCAGTTCTTC. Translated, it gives CASGFSGNEQFF.

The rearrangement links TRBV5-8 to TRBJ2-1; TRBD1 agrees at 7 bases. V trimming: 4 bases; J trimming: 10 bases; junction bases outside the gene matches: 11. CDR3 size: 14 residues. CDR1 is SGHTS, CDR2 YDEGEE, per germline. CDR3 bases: TGTGCCAGCAGCACGGGACAGCAAGATGGGGAGCAGTTCTTC. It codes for CASSTGQQDGEQFF.

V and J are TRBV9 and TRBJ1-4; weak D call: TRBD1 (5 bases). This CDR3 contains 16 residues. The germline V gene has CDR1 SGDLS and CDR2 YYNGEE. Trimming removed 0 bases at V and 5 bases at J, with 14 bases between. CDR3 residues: CASSVGITGLNEKLFF. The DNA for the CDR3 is TGTGCCAGCAGCGTAGGAATAACAGGCCTAAATGAAAAACTGTTTTTT.

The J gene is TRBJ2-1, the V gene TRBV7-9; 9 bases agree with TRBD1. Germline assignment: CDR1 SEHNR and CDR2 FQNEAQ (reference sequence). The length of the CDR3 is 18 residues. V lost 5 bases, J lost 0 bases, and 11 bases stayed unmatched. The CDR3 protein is CASSQVGTGFASYNEQFF. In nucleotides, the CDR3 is TGTGCCAGCAGCCAAGTGGGGACAGGGTTCGCCTCCTACAATGAGCAGTTCTTC. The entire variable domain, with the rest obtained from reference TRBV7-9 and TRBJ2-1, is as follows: DTGVSQNPRHKITKRGQNVTFRCDPISEHNRLYWYRQTLGQGPEFLTYFQNEAQLEKSRLLSDRFSAERPKGSFSTLEIQRTEQGDSAMYLCASSQVGTGFASYNEQFFGPGTRLTVL.

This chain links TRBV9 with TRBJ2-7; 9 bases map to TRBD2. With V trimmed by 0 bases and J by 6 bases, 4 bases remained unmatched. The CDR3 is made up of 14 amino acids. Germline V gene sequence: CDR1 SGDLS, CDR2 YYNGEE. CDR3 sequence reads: CASSVEGREGEQYF. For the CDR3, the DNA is TGTGCCAGCAGCGTAGAGGGGCGGGAGGGCGAGCAGTACTTC.

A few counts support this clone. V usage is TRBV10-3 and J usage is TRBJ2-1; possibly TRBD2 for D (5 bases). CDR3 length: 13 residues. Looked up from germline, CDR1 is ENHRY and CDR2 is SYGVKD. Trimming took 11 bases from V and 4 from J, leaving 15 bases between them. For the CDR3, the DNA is TGTGCCTCGGAGGACCCCCCTTACAATGAGCAGTTCTTC. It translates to CASEDPPYNEQFF.

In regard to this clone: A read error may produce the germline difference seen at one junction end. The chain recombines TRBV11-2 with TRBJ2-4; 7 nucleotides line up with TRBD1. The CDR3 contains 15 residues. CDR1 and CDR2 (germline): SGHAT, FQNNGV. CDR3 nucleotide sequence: TGTGCCAGCAGCTTAAGGGGACAGATTTGGGACATTCAGTGCTTC. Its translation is CASSLRGQIWDIQCF.

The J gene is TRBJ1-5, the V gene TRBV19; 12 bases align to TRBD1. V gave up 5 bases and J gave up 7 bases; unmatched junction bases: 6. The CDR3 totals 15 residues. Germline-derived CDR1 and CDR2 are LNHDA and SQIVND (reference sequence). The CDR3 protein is CASSPGQGANQPQHF. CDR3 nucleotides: TGTGCCAGTAGTCCGGGACAGGGGGCGAACCAGCCCCAGCATTTT.

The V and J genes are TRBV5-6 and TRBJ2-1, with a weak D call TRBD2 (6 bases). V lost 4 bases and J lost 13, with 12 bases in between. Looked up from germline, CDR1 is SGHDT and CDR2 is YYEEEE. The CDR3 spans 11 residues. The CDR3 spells CASSRRGFQFF. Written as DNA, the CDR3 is TGTGCCAGCAGCCGCCGGGGGTTTCAGTTCTTC.

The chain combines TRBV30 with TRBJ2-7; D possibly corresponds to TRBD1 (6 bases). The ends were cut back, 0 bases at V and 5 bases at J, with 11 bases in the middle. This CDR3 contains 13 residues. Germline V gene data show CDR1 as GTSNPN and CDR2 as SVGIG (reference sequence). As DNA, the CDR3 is TGTGCCTGGAGTGTGTACAGGGCGGACGAGCAGTACTTC. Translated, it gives CAWSVYRADEQYF.

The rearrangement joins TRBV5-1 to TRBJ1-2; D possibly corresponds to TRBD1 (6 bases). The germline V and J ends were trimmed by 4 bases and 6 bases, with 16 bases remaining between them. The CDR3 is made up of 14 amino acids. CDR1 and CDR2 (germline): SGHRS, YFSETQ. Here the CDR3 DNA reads TGCGCCAGCAGCACGTCTAGGGGGACGGATGGCTACACCTTC. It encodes CASSTSRGTDGYTF.

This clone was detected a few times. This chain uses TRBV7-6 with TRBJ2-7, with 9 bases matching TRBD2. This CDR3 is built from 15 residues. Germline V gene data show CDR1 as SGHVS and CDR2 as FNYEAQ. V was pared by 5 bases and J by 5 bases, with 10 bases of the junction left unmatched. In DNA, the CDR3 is TGTGCCAGCAGCCTAGGGACTAGCCTTTCCCACGAGCAGTACTTC. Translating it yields CASSLGTSLSHEQYF.

In DNA form, the CDR3 reads TGTGCCAGCAGTGAAGCGTTTGGTGGACATTCAATACGAGGGACAGGTATTTTCGGGGAGCTGTTTTTT. It specifies CASSEAFGGHSIRGTGIFGELFF. V is TRBV6-1 and J is TRBJ2-2, with TRBD1 matching 8 bases. The CDR3 extends over 23 amino acids. The junction had 28 bases not matched to a gene; V was cut back by 0 bases and J by 7 bases. The germline V gene encodes CDR1 MNHNS and CDR2 SASEGT.

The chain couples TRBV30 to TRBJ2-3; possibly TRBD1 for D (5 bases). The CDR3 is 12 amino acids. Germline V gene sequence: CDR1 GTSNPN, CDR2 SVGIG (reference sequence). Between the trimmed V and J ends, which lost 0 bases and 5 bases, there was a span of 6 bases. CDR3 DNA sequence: TGTGCCTGGAGTGTACAGGAAGATACGCAGTATTTT. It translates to CAWSVQEDTQYF.

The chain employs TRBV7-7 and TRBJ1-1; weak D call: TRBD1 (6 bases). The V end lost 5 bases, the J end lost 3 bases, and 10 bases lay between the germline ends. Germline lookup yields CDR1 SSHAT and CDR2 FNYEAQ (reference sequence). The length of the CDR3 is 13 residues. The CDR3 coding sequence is TGTGCCAGCAGCCAGGGGCTCCACACTGAAGCTTTCTTT. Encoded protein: CASSQGLHTEAFF.

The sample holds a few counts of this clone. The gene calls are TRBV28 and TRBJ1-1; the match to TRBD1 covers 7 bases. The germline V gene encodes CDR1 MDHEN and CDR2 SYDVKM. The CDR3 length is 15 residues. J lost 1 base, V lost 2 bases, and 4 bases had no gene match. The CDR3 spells CASSLLTGANTEAFF. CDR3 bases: TGTGCCAGCAGTTTACTTACAGGGGCGAACACTGAAGCTTTCTTT.

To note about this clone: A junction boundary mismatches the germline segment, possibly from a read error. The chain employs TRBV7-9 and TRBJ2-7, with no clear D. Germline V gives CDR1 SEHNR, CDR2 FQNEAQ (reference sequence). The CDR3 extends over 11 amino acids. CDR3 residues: CSSSSYYEQYF. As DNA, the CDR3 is TGTTCCAGCAGCTCTTACTACGAGCAGTACTTC.

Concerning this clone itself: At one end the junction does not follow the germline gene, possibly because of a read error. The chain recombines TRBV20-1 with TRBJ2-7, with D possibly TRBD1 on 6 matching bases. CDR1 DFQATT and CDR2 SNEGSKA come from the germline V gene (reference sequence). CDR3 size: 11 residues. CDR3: CGARQASEQYF. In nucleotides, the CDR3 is TGCGGTGCTAGACAGGCATCCGAGCAGTACTTC.

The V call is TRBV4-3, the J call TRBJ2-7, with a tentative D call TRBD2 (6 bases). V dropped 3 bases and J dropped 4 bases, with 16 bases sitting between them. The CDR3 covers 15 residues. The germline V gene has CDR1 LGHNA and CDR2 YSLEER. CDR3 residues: CASSHGGEDYYEQYF. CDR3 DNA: TGCGCCAGCAGCCACGGTGGAGAGGACTATTACGAGCAGTACTTC.

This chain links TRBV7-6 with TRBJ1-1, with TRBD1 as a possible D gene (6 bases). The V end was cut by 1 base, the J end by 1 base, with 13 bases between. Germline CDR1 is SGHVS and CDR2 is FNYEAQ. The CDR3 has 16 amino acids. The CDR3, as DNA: TGTGCCAGCAGCTTAGGGGGTCTGGGACAGAACACTGAAGCTTTCTTT. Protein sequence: CASSLGGLGQNTEAFF.

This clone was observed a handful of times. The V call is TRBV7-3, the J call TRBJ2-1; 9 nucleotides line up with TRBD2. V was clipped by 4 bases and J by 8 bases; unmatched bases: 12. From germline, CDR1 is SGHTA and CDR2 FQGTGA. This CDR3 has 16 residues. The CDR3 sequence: CASSSGTSRLLDEQFF. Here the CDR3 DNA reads TGTGCCAGCAGCTCCGGGACTAGCCGCCTACTGGATGAGCAGTTCTTC.

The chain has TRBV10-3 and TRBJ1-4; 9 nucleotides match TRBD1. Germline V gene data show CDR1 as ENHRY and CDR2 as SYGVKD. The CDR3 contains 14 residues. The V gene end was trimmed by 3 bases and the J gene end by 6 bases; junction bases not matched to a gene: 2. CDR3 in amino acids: CAISDDRGDEKLFF. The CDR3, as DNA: TGTGCCATCAGTGATGACAGGGGGGATGAAAAACTGTTTTTT.

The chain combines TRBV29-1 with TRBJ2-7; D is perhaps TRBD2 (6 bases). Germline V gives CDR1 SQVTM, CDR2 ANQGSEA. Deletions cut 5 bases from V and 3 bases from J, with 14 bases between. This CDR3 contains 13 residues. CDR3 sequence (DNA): TGCAGCGTTAGCCCCGGGAGTGACTACGAGCAGTACTTC. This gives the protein CSVSPGSDYEQYF.

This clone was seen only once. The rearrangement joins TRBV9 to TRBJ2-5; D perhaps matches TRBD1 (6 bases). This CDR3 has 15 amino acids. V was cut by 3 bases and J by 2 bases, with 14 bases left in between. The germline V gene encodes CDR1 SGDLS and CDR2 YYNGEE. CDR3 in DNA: TGTGCCAGCAGCGGTAAGAGGGGGTCACAAGAGACCCAGTACTTC. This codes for CASSGKRGSQETQYF.

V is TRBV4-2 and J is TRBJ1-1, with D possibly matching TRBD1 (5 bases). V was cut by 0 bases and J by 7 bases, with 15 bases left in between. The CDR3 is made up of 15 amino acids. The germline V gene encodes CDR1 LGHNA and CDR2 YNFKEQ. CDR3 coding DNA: TGTGCCAGCAGCCAAGATAAGGGTAGGGGCCTTGAAGCTTTCTTT. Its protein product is CASSQDKGRGLEAFF.

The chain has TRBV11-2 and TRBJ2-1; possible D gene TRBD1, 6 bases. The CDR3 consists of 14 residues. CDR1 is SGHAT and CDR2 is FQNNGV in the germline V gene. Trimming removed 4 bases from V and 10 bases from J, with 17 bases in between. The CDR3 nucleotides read TGTGCCAGCAGCTCGCCTGGGACCAGGGGAGAGCAGTTCTTC. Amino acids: CASSSPGTRGEQFF. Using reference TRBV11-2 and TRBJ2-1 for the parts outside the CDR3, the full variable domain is EAGVAQSPRYKIIEKRQSVAFWCNPISGHATLYWYQQILGQGPKLLIQFQNNGVVDDSQLPKDRFSAERLKGVDSTLKIQPAKLEDSAVYLCASSSPGTRGEQFFGPGTRLTVL.

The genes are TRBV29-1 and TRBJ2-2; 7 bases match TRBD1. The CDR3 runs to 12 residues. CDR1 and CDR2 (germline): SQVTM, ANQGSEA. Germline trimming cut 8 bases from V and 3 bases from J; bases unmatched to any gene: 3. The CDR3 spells CSLRGYTGELFF. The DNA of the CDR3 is TGCAGCCTCAGGGGGTACACCGGGGAGCTGTTTTTT.

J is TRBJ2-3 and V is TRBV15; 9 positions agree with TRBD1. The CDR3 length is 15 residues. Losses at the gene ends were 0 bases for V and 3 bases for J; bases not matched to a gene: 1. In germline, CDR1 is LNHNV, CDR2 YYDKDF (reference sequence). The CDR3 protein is CATSREDRGTDTQYF. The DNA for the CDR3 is TGTGCCACCAGCAGAGAGGACAGGGGTACAGATACGCAGTATTTT.

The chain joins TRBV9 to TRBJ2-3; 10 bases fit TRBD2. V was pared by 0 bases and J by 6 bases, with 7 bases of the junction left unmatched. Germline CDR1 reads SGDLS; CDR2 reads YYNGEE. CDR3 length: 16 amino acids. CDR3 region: CASSVEASGRGDTQYF. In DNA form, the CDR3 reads TGTGCCAGCAGCGTAGAGGCTAGCGGGAGAGGGGATACGCAGTATTTT. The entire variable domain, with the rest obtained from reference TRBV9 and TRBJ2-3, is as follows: DSGVTQTPKHLITATGQRVTLRCSPRSGDLSVYWYQQSLDQGLQFLIQYYNGEERAKGNILERFSAQQFPDLHSELNLSSLELGDSALYFCASSVEASGRGDTQYFGPGTRLTVL.

The CDR3 DNA reads as TGTGCCAGCAGCCAATTCAATGAGGGATCAGGTGGCTACACCTTC. This translates into CASSQFNEGSGGYTF. The chain employs TRBV16 and TRBJ1-2; no clear D gene. CDR1 is KGHSY and CDR2 is FQNENV in the germline V gene. V was cut by 1 base and J by 7 bases, with 16 bases left in between. The CDR3 runs 15 residues.

CDR3 DNA sequence: TGCGCCAGCAGCTGGGGGGACGGCTCCTACGAGCAGTACTTC. Amino acid sequence: CASSWGDGSYEQYF. This chain connects TRBV5-1 to TRBJ2-5; perhaps TRBD2 as D (6 bases). The DNA matches TRBJ2-7 better at its end, which makes the J call doubtful. The CDR3 runs to 14 residues. Germline V CDR1 and CDR2: SGHRS, YFSETQ.